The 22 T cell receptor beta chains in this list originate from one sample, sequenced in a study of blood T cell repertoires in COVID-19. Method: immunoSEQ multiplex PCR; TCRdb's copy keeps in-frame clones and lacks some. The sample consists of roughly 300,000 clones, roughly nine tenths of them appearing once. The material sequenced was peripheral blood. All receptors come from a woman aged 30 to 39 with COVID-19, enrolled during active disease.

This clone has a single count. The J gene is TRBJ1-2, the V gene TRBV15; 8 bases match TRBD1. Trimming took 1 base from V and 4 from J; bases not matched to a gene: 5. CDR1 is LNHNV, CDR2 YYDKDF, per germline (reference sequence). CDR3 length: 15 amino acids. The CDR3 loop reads CATSRGGTGFYGYTF. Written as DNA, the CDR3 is TGTGCCACCAGCAGAGGTGGGACAGGCTTCTATGGCTACACCTTC.

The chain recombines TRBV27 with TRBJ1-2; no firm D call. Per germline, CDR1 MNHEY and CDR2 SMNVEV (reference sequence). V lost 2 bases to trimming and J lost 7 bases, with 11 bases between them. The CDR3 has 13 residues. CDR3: CASSLILGGGYTF. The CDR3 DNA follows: TGTGCCAGCAGTTTAATCCTCGGAGGTGGCTACACCTTC.

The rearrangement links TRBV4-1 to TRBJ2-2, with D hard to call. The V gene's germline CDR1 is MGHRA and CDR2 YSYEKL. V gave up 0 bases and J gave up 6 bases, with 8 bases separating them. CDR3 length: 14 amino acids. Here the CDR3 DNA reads TGCGCCAGCAGCCAAGATTCGGTTGCCGGGGAGCTGTTTTTT. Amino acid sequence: CASSQDSVAGELFF.

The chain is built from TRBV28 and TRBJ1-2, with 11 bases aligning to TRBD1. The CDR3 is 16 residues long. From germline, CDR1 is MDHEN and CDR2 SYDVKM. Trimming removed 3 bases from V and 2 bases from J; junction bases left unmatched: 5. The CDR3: CASSFWGQGGNYGYTF. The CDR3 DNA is TGTGCCAGCAGTTTCTGGGGACAGGGGGGGAACTATGGCTACACCTTC.

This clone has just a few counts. The CDR3 protein is CASSIVGGTENYPQHF. In nucleotides, the CDR3 is TGTGCCAGTAGTATAGTCGGGGGAACAGAAAACTATCCCCAGCATTTT. The V and J genes are TRBV19 and TRBJ1-5; the D gene is possibly TRBD1 (5 bases). V was clipped by 1 base and J by 10 bases, with 20 bases between them. There are 16 residues in the CDR3. The germline CDR1 and CDR2 sequences are LNHDA and SQIVND (reference sequence).

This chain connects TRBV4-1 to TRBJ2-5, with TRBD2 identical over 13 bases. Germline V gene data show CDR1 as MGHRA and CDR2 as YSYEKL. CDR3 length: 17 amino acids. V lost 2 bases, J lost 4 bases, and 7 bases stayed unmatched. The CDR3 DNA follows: TGCGCCAGCAGCCAACGGACTAGCGGGAGTTTTGGAGAGACCCAGTACTTC. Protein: CASSQRTSGSFGETQYF.

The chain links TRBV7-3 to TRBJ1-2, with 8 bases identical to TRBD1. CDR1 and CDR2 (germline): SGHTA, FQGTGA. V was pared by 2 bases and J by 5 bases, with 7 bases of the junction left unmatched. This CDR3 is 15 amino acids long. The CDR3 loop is CASSLVPGGPYGYTF. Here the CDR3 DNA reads TGTGCCAGCAGCTTAGTTCCAGGGGGCCCATATGGCTACACCTTC.

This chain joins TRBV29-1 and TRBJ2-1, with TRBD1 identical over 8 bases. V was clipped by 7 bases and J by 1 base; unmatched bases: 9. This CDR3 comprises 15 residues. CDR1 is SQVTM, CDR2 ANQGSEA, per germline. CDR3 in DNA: TGCAGCGGGTCGTCGACAGGGGAATCCTACAATGAGCAGTTCTTC. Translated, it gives CSGSSTGESYNEQFF.

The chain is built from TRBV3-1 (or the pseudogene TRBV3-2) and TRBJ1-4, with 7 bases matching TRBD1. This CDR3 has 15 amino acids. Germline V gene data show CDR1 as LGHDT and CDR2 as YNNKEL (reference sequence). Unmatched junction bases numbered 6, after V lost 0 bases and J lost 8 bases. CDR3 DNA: TGTGCCAGCAGCCAAGAGACAGGGTTAGGAGAAAAACTGTTTTTT. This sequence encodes CASSQETGLGEKLFF.

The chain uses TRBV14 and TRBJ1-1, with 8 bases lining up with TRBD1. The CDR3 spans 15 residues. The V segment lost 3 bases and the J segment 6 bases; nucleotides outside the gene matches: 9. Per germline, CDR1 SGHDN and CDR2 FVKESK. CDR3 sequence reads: CASSHSGQGMAEAFF. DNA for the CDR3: TGTGCCAGCAGCCACTCCGGACAGGGAATGGCTGAAGCTTTCTTT. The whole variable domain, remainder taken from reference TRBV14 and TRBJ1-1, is EAGVTQFPSHSVIEKGQTVTLRCDPISGHDNLYWYRRVMGKEIKFLLHFVKESKQDESGMPNNRFLAERTGGTYSTLKVQPAELEDSGVYFCASSHSGQGMAEAFFGQGTRLTVV.

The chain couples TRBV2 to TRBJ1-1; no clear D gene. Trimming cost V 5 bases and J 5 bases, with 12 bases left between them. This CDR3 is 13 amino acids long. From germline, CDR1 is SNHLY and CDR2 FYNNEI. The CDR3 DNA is TGTGCCAGCAGTCCTGACAACCTGACTGAAGCTTTCTTT. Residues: CASSPDNLTEAFF.

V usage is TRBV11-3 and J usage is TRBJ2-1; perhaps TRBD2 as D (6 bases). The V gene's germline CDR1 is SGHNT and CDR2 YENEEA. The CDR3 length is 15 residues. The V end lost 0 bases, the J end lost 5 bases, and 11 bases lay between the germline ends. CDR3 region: CASSLDASEHNEQFF. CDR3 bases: TGTGCCAGCAGCTTAGATGCTAGCGAGCACAATGAGCAGTTCTTC.

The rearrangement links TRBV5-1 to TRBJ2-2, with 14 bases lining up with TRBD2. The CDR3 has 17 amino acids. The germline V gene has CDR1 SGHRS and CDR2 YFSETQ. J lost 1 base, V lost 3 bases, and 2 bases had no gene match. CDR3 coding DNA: TGCGCCAGCAGCTATGGACTAGCGGGGGGGAACACCGGGGAGCTGTTTTTT. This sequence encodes CASSYGLAGGNTGELFF.

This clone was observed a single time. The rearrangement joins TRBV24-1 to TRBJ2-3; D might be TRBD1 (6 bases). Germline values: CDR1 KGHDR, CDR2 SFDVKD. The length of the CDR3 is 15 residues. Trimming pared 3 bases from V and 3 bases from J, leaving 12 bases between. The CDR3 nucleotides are TGTGCCACCAGTGATGCCCGACAGGCAACAGATACGCAGTATTTT. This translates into CATSDARQATDTQYF.

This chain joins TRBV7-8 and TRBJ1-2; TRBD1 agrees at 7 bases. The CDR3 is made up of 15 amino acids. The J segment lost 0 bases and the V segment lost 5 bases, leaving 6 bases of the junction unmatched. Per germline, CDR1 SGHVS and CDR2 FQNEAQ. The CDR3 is CASSAKQGSNYGYTF. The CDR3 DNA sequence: TGTGCCAGCAGCGCAAAACAGGGGTCTAACTATGGCTACACCTTC.

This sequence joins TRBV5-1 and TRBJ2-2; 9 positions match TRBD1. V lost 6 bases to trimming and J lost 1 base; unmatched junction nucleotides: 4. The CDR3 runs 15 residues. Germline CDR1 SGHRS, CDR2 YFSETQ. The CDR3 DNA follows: TGCGCCAGCACCTGGGGACAGGGGAACACCGGGGAGCTGTTTTTT. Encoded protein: CASTWGQGNTGELFF.

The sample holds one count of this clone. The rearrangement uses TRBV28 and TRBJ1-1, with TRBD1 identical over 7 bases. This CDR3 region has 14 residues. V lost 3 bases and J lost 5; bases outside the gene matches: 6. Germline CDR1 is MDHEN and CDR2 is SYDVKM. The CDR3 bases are TGTGCCAGCAGTTTGCCGACAGGGTTAACTGAAGCTTTCTTT. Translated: CASSLPTGLTEAFF. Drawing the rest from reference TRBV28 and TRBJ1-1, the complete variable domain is DVKVTQSSRYLVKRTGEKVFLECVQDMDHENMFWYRQDPGLGLRLIYFSYDVKMKEKGDIPEGYSVSREKKERFSLILESASTNQTSMYLCASSLPTGLTEAFFGQGTRLTVV.

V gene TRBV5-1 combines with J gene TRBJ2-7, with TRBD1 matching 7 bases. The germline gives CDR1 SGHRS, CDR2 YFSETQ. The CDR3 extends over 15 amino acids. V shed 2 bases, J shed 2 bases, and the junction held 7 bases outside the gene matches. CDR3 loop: CASSLGSTGTYEQYF. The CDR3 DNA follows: TGCGCCAGCAGCTTAGGATCGACAGGGACCTACGAGCAGTACTTC.

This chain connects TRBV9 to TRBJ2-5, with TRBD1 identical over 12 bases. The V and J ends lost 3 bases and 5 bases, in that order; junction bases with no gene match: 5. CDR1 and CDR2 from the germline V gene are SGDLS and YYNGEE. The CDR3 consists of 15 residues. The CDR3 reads CASSGGQGAGETQYF. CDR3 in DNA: TGTGCCAGCAGCGGGGGACAGGGGGCCGGGGAGACCCAGTACTTC.

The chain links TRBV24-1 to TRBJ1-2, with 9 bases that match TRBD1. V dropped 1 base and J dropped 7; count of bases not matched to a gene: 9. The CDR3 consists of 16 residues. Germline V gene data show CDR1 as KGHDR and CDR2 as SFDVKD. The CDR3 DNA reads TGTGCCACCAGTGATTTTACAGGGGGCAGCACAAGTGGCTACACCTTC. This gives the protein CATSDFTGGSTSGYTF.

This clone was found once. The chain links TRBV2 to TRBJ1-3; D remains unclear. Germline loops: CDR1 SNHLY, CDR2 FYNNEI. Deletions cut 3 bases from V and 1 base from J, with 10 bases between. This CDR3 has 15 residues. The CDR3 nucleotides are TGTGCCAGCAGTGATACGAGGAGTTCTGGAAACACCATATATTTT. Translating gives CASSDTRSSGNTIYF.

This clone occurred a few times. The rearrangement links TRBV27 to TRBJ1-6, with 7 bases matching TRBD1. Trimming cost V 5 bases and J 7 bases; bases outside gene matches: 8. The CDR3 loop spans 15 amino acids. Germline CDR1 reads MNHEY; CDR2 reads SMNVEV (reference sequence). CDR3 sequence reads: CASSARDSINSPLHF. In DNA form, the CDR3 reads TGTGCCAGCAGTGCCCGGGACAGCATCAATTCACCCCTCCACTTT.